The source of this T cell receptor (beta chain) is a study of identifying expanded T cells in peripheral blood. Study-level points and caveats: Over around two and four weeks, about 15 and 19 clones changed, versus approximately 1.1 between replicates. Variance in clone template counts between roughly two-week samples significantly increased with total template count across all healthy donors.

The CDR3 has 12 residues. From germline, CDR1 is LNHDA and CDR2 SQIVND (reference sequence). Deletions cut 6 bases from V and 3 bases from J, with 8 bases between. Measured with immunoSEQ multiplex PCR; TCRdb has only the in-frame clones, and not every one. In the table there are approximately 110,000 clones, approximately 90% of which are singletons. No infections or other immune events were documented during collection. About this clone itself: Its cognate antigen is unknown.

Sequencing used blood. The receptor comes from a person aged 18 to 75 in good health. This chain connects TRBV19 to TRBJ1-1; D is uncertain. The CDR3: CASSGRDTEAFF. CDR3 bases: TGTGCCAGTAGCGGGAGGGACACTGAAGCTTTCTTT.